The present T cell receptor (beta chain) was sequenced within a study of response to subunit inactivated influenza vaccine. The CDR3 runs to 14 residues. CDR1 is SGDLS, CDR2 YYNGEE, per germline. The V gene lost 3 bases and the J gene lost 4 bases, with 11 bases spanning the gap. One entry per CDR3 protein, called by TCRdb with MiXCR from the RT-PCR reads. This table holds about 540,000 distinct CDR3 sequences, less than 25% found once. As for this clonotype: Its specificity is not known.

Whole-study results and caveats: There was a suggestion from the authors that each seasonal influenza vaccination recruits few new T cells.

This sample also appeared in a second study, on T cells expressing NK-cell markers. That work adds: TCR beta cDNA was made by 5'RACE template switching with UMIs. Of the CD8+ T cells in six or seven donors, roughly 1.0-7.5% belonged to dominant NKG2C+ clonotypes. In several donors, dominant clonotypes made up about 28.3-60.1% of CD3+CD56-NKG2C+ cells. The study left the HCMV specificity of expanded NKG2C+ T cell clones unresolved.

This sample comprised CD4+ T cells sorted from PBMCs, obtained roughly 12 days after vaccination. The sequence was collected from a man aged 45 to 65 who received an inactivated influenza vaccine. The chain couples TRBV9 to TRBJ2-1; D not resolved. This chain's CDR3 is CASSGSGTYNEQFF. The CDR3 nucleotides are TGTGCCAGCAGCGGGTCTGGCACTTACAATGAGCAGTTCTTC.